A single sample gave rise to the 20 T cell receptor beta chains below, sequenced in a study of immune evolution from preneoplasia to lung adenocarcinoma (dated by TCRdb to about 2021). Library preparation used the immunoSEQ multiplex PCR assay. TCRdb retrieved this table from immuneACCESS and kept in-frame rearrangements only. Not all clones are present; in checked studies, unresolved V genes account for under half, and no reason is known for the remainder. Here the sample has roughly 6,000 clones; 80% to 85% occur a single time. The leading ten clones occupy 5.5% to 6.5% of the sample. The source material was FFPE invasive lung adenocarcinoma tissue. The sample's cell subset or site label, decoded: frankly invasive lung adenocarcinoma (ADC). These receptors came from a person aged 45-65 years with lung adenocarcinoma.

V and J are TRBV9 and TRBJ1-2, with TRBD1 identical over 7 bases. This CDR3 contains 15 residues. CDR1 and CDR2 from the germline V gene are SGDLS and YYNGEE. V lost 4 bases, J lost 4 bases, and 10 bases stayed unmatched. This chain's CDR3 is CASSPGGTGAYGYTF. The CDR3, as DNA: TGTGCCAGCAGCCCCGGGGGTACAGGGGCCTATGGCTACACCTTC. The variable domain in full, with the rest retrieved from reference TRBV9 and TRBJ1-2, is DSGVTQTPKHLITATGQRVTLRCSPRSGDLSVYWYQQSLDQGLQFLIQYYNGEERAKGNILERFSAQQFPDLHSELNLSSLELGDSALYFCASSPGGTGAYGYTFGSGTRLTVV.

The chain recombines TRBV21-1 with TRBJ2-1; the table assigns TRBD2, which was not confirmed against the DNA. TRBV21-1 is annotated as a pseudogene. This CDR3 comprises 17 residues. CDR3 nucleotide sequence: TGTGCCAGCAGCAATCCCTCGGGCGGGAGGGGTTACAATGAGCAGTTCTTC. This sequence encodes CASSNPSGGRGYNEQFF.

This clone was found a few times. The rearrangement uses TRBV5-1 and TRBJ2-7; TRBD2 matches 16 bases. Germline assignment: CDR1 SGHRS and CDR2 YFSETQ. The CDR3 covers 14 residues. V lost 4 bases, J lost 13 bases, and 8 bases stayed unmatched. The CDR3 DNA reads as TGCGCCAGCAGCGGAGGGACTAGCGGGAGGGAGGAATACTTC. Translation: CASSGGTSGREEYF. Drawing the rest from reference TRBV5-1 and TRBJ2-7, the complete variable domain is KAGVTQTPRYLIKTRGQQVTLSCSPISGHRSVSWYQQTPGQGLQFLFEYFSETQRNKGNFPGRFSGRQFSNSRSEMNVSTLELGDSALYLCASSGGTSGREEYFGPGTRLTVT.

This clone was observed a handful of times. The chain employs TRBV7-2 and TRBJ2-1, with TRBD2 matching over 12 bases. The germline gives CDR1 SGHTA, CDR2 FQGNSA. The CDR3 runs to 16 residues. V shed 5 bases and J 7 bases; nucleotides not matched to a gene: 9. CDR3 region: CASSRLAGGQVNEQFF. DNA for the CDR3: TGTGCCAGCAGCCGCCTAGCGGGAGGGCAAGTTAATGAGCAGTTCTTC.

V is TRBV6-4 and J is TRBJ2-3; the D gene is possibly TRBD1 (5 bases). CDR1 MRHNA and CDR2 SNTAGT come from the germline V gene. The CDR3 covers 14 residues. Between the trimmed V and J ends, which lost 4 bases and 1 base, there was a span of 9 bases. The CDR3 DNA is TGTGCCAGCAGTGGGAAAGGGGGCACAGATACGCAGTATTTT. Encoded protein: CASSGKGGTDTQYF.

The V call is TRBV4-2, the J call TRBJ2-7; D is perhaps TRBD1 (6 bases). The germline gives CDR1 LGHNA, CDR2 YNFKEQ. This CDR3 has 15 amino acids. V was pared by 3 bases and J by 0 bases, with 12 bases between. The CDR3 nucleotides read TGTGCCAGCAGCCAGCCAGGGACAACCTCCTACGAGCAGTACTTC. This encodes CASSQPGTTSYEQYF.

The chain has TRBV18 and TRBJ2-7; 8 nucleotides match TRBD1. The CDR3 loop spans 17 amino acids. Germline trimming cut 0 bases from V and 1 base from J; bases unmatched to any gene: 8. Germline lookup yields CDR1 KGHSH and CDR2 LQKENI. CDR3 sequence: CASSPPGNRGDSYEQYF. The CDR3 DNA sequence: TGTGCCAGCTCACCACCCGGGAACAGGGGGGATTCCTACGAGCAGTACTTC.

The rearrangement uses TRBV28 and TRBJ2-1, with 8 positions matching TRBD2. This CDR3 is 17 amino acids long. CDR1 is MDHEN and CDR2 is SYDVKM in the germline V gene. The V gene end was trimmed by 3 bases and the J gene end by 4 bases; junction bases not matched to a gene: 11. CDR3 sequence reads: CASSLTTGTSKYNEQFF. In DNA form, the CDR3 reads TGTGCCAGCAGTTTGACGACCGGGACTAGTAAGTACAATGAGCAGTTCTTC.

This rearrangement joins TRBV4-1 to TRBJ1-3; D gene ambiguous. CDR3 size: 17 residues. Germline assignment: CDR1 MGHRA and CDR2 YSYEKL. V was shortened by 1 base and J by 0 bases, with 13 bases between the two germline ends. The CDR3 is CASSQVGRSRSGNTIYF. In nucleotides, the CDR3 is TGCGCCAGCAGCCAAGTGGGCAGGAGCCGCTCTGGAAACACCATATATTTT.

The chain carries TRBV7-8 and TRBJ2-6; 7 bases fit TRBD2. Looked up from germline, CDR1 is SGHVS and CDR2 is FQNEAQ. Unmatched junction bases numbered 18, after V lost 7 bases and J lost 0 bases. The CDR3 covers 20 residues. CDR3: CASTTISGRTRSSGANVLTF. The CDR3 region has the DNA TGTGCCAGCACCACCATATCCGGTCGGACTAGGTCCTCTGGGGCCAACGTCCTGACTTTC.

This chain joins TRBV28 and TRBJ2-7; 11 bases align to TRBD1. The V segment lost 6 bases and the J segment 3 bases; nucleotides outside the gene matches: 1. This CDR3 contains 13 residues. The germline CDR1 and CDR2 sequences are MDHEN and SYDVKM. The CDR3 spells CASRGQGVYEQYF. The CDR3 DNA follows: TGTGCCAGCAGGGGACAGGGGGTCTACGAGCAGTACTTC.

This clone showed up just a few times. The rearrangement uses TRBV7-9 and TRBJ1-4, with 11 bases identical to TRBD1. V trimming: 3 bases; J trimming: 6 bases; junction bases outside the gene matches: 3. The CDR3 spans 15 residues. Germline loops: CDR1 SEHNR, CDR2 FQNEAQ (reference sequence). CDR3 nucleotides: TGTGCCAGCAGCTTTCCGGGACAGGGGGATGAAAAACTGTTTTTT. Encoded protein: CASSFPGQGDEKLFF. The full variable domain, in which reference TRBV7-9 and TRBJ1-4 provide the parts outside the CDR3, is DTGVSQNPRHKITKRGQNVTFRCDPISEHNRLYWYRQTLGQGPEFLTYFQNEAQLEKSRLLSDRFSAERPKGSFSTLEIQRTEQGDSAMYLCASSFPGQGDEKLFFGSGTQLSVL.

The gene calls are TRBV30 and TRBJ2-1; TRBD2 aligns across 13 bases. The CDR3 is 15 residues long. Per germline, CDR1 GTSNPN and CDR2 SVGIG (reference sequence). The V gene end was trimmed by 1 base and the J gene end by 7 bases; junction bases not matched to a gene: 4. The CDR3 DNA is TGTGCCTGGAGTGCAGGACTAGCGGGAGCAAATGAGCAGTTCTTC. Its translation: CAWSAGLAGANEQFF.

The chain carries TRBV19 and TRBJ2-1; 9 nucleotides align to TRBD1. CDR1 LNHDA and CDR2 SQIVND come from the germline V gene (reference sequence). V was pared by 6 bases and J by 7 bases, with 7 bases of the junction left unmatched. The CDR3 runs to 14 residues. The CDR3 sequence is CASRDGTGKNEQFF. The CDR3 coding sequence is TGTGCCAGTAGGGACGGGACAGGGAAGAATGAGCAGTTCTTC. Supplemented by reference TRBV19 and TRBJ2-1, the full variable domain reads DGGITQSPKYLFRKEGQNVTLSCEQNLNHDAMYWYRQDPGQGLRLIYYSQIVNDFQKGDIAEGYSVSREKKESFPLTVTSAQKNPTAFYLCASRDGTGKNEQFFGPGTRLTVL.

The CDR3 DNA reads as TGCAGCGTTGAAGGGGACTCTCTTCGGGCTGCGGGCAATGAGCAGTTCTTC. Its translation: CSVEGDSLRAAGNEQFF. The chain has TRBV29-1 and TRBJ2-1; weak D call: TRBD2 (6 bases). Per the germline V gene, CDR1 is SQVTM and CDR2 is ANQGSEA. CDR3 size: 17 residues. Trimming took off 1 base at V and 6 bases at J, with 22 bases between the two ends.

This rearrangement joins TRBV28 to TRBJ1-5; unclear D gene. There are 14 residues in the CDR3. With 2 bases removed from V and 4 bases from J, the gap between germline ends came to 9 bases. In germline, CDR1 is MDHEN, CDR2 SYDVKM. The CDR3 DNA is TGTGCCAGCAGTTTAACACCTCCTAATCAGCCCCAGCATTTT. It codes for CASSLTPPNQPQHF.

The chain is built from TRBV25-1 and TRBJ2-3; 9 positions match TRBD2. This CDR3 is 14 amino acids long. From germline, CDR1 is MGHDK and CDR2 SYGVNS. The V gene end was trimmed by 5 bases and the J gene end by 8 bases; junction bases not matched to a gene: 8. The CDR3 nucleotides are TGTGCCAGCAGTTCCCCAGCGGGAGGAGGTACGCAGTATTTT. It codes for CASSSPAGGGTQYF.

The count of this clone is one. The CDR3 spells CASSLGDRVPSRYEQYF. DNA for the CDR3: TGTGCCAGCAGTTTGGGGGACAGGGTACCTTCCCGCTACGAGCAGTACTTC. The chain links TRBV27 to TRBJ2-7, with 9 bases fitting TRBD1. CDR3 size: 17 residues. Germline loops: CDR1 MNHEY, CDR2 SMNVEV (reference sequence). V dropped 3 bases and J dropped 3; count of bases not matched to a gene: 12.

The chain links TRBV6-4 to TRBJ2-7; no clear D. Trimming shortened V by 9 bases and J by 0 bases, and 15 bases separated the two germline ends. The CDR3 loop spans 14 amino acids. CDR1 and CDR2 (germline): MRHNA, SNTAGT. DNA of the CDR3: TGTGCCAGTAAGCGAGACTCGAGCTCCTACGAGCAGTACTTC. The encoded protein is CASKRDSSSYEQYF.

CDR3 DNA sequence: TGTGCCAGCAGCTTGGAAGGTGGGCAGGGGACTTATGGCTACACCTTC. It is translated as CASSLEGGQGTYGYTF. The gene calls are TRBV5-6 and TRBJ1-2; D may be TRBD1 (6 bases). V lost 0 bases to trimming and J lost 5 bases, with 17 bases between them. Germline values: CDR1 SGHDT, CDR2 YYEEEE. The CDR3 totals 16 residues.